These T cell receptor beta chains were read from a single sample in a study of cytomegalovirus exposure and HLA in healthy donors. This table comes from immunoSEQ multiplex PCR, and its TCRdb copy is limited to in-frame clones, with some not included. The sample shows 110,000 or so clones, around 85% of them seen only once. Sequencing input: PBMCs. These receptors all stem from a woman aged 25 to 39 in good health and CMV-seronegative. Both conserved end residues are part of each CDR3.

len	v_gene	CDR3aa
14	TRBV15	CATSPPQPGSEAFF
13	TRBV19	CASSVSGVQPQHF
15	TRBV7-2	CASSPASGGWYEQFF
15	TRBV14	CASSQDFYSRYEQYF
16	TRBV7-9	CASSHWRTALNTEAFF
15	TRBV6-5	CASRLQGVNTGELFF
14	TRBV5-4	CASSLRGGGETQYF
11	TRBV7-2	CASSPNYEQYF
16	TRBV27	CASSPFFTGDNTEAFF
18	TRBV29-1	CSVEDRGEGGAVGYEQYF
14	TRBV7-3	CASSSGQEAQPQHF
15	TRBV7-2	CASSSEGVETDTQYF
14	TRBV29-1	CSVDPGQGAPGYTF
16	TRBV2	CASRGQGLRVDEKLFF
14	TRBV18	CASRRQGTSDGYTF
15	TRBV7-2	CASSFGWGGRETQYF
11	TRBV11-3	CASSSRERQFF
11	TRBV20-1	CSARVRGLRFF
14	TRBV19	CASSTRDRAYEQYF
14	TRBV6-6	CASSYAGGRGEQFF
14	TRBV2	CASIGQVTNYGYTF
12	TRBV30	CAWSVGAPGAFF
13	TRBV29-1	CSVGGKGTPEAFF
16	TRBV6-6	CASRDGGGATNEKLFF
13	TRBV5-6	CASTRGTAYGYTF
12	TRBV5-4	CASSLLAGEQFF
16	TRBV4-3	CASSQDNQGRNYGYTF
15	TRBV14	CASSLAGQGNNEQFF
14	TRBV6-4	CASRRGAGTGELFF
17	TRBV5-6	CASSLGEVRLQNYGYTF
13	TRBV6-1	CASSWGQRETQYF
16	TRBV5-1	CASSLGFRGPSYEQYF
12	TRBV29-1	CSVGRPGTEAFF
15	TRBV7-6	CASSPGAGRDSPLHF
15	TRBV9	CASSVIPTGRDVLHF
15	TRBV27	CASSLSIRGRAGYTF
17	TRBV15	CATSRARGTVKYNEQFF
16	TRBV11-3	CASSLDLRGIRYGYTF
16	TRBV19	CASTGKGNFNNQPQHF
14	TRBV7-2	CASSPDRGRTEAFF
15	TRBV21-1	CASSNRDTNTGELFF
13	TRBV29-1	CSVEDRPLDGYTF
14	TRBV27	CASSPSSGGTEAFF
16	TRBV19	CASSPTTGKIVYGYTF
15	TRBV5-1	CASSLAGQTNTEAFF
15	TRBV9	CASSVGSFSDHEQYF
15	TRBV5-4	CASSSIREPNSPLHF
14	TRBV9	CASSAGTGTYEQYF